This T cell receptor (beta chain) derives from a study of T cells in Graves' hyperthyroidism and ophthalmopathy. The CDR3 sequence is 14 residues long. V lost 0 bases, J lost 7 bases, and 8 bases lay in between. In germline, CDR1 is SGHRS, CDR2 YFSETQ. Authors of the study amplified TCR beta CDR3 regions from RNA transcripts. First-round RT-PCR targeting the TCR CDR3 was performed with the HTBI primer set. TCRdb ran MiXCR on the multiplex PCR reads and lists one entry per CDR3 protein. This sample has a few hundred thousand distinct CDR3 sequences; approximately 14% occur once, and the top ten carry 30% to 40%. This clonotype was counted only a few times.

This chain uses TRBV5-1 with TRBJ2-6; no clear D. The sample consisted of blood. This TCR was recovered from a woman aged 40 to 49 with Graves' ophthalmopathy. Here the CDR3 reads CASSLDGFANVLTF. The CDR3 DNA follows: TGCGCCAGCAGCTTGGATGGCTTTGCCAACGTCCTGACTTTC.